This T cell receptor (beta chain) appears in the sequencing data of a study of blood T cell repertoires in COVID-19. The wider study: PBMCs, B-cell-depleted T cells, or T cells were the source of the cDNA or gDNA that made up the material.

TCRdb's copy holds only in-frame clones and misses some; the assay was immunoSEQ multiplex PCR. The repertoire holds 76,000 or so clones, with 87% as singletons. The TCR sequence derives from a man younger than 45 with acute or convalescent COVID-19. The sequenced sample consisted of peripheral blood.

CDR3 protein: CASSLDRVEKLFF. CDR3 nucleotide sequence: TGTGCCAGCAGCTTGGACAGGGTTGAAAAACTGTTTTTT. This rearrangement joins TRBV28 to TRBJ1-4; 8 bases line up with TRBD1. This CDR3 spans 13 amino acids. Germline CDR1 MDHEN, CDR2 SYDVKM. Losses at the gene ends were 6 bases for V and 7 bases for J; bases not matched to a gene: 4.